The text below deals with one T cell receptor (delta chain). A far larger clone is one nucleotide away, so this likely arose from a read error. In the same sample, other DNA sequences code for this CDR3. CDR1 and CDR2 (germline): GEAIGNYY, EKD. The CDR3 covers 18 residues. TCRdb redid the clone calls on the reads with CATT. The profile shows 5,500 or so delta-chain clones, roughly 2% of them singletons. The source of the sample is a study of gamma-delta chains in newborns, infants, children. Study context: Innate gammadelta T cells reportedly expand polyclonally right after birth, driven by microbial exposure, per the title.

Sequences were obtained from blood. The receptor's source is a child who was a newborn, infant or young child, either healthy, febrile or measles-vaccinated (not recorded which). The chain links TRDV2 to TRDJ3; 8 bases line up with TRDD3. Here the CDR3 DNA reads TGTGCCTGTGACACCGCTGGGGGACTCTCCTGGGATACCCGACAGATGTTTTTC. As protein: CACDTAGGLSWDTRQMFF.